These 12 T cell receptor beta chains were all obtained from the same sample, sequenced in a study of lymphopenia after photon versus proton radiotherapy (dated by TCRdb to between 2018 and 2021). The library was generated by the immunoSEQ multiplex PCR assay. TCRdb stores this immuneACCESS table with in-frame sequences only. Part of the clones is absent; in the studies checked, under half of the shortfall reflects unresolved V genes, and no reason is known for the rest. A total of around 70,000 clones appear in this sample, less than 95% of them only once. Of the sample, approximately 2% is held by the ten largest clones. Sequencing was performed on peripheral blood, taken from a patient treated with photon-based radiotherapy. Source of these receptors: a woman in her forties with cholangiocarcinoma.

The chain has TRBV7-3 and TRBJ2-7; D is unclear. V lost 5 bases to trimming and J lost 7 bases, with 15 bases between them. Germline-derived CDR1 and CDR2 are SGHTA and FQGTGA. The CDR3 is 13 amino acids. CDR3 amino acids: CASSLAFGWEQYF. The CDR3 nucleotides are TGTGCCAGCAGCCTCGCTTTTGGTTGGGAGCAGTACTTC.

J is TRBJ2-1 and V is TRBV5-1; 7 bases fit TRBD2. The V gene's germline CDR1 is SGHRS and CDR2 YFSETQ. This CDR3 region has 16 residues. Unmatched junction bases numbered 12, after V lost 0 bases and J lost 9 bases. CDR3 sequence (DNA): TGCGCCAGCAGCTTGGTAGGGCTAGCGGCTACAGGTGAGCAGTTCTTC. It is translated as CASSLVGLAATGEQFF.

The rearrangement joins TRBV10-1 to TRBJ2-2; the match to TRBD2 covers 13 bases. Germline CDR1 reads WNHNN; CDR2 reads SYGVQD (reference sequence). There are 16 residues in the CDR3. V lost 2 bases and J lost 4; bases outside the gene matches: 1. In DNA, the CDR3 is TGCGCCAGCAGTGAGACTAGCGGGAGGGTCACCGGGGAGCTGTTTTTT. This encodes CASSETSGRVTGELFF.

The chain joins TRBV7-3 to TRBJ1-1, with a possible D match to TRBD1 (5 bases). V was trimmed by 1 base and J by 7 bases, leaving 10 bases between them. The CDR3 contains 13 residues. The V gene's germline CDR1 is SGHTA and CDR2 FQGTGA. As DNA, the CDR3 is TGTGCCAGCAGCTTAAAGGGTCAGGGTGAAGCTTTCTTT. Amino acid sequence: CASSLKGQGEAFF.

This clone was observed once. CDR3 sequence reads: CASSSSQVHEQYF. The DNA of the CDR3 is TGTGCCAGCAGCTCATCTCAGGTCCACGAGCAGTACTTC. This chain joins TRBV5-4 and TRBJ2-7; D unresolved. With 3 bases removed from V and 5 bases from J, the gap between germline ends came to 12 bases. The CDR3 extends over 13 amino acids. Germline V CDR1 and CDR2: SGHNT, YYREEE (reference sequence).

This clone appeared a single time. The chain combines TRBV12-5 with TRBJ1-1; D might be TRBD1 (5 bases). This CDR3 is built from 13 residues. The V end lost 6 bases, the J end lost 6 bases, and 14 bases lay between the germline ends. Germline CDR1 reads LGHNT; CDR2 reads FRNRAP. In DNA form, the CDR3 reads TGTGCTAGTGGGCGTTCAGGGTTCCCTGAAGCTTTCTTT. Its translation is CASGRSGFPEAFF. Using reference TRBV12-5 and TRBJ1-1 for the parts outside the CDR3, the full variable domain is DARVTQTPRHKVTEMGQEVTMRCQPILGHNTVFWYRQTMMQGLELLAYFRNRAPLDDSGMPKDRFSAEMPDATLATLKIQPSEPRDSAVYFCASGRSGFPEAFFGQGTRLTVV.

CDR3 nucleotide sequence: TGCAGCGTCTACAGGGACTACACTGAAGCTTTCTTT. Protein sequence: CSVYRDYTEAFF. V and J are TRBV29-1 and TRBJ1-1; possibly TRBD1 for D (6 bases). V was trimmed by 6 bases and J by 3 bases, leaving 11 bases between them. CDR1 is SQVTM and CDR2 is ANQGSEA in the germline V gene. The length of the CDR3 is 12 residues.

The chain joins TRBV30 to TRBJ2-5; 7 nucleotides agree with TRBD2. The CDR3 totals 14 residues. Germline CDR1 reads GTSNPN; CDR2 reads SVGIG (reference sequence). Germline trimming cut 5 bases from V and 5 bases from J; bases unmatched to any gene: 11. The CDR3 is CAWGGVLAGETQYF. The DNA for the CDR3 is TGTGCCTGGGGGGGGGTACTAGCAGGCGAGACCCAGTACTTC.

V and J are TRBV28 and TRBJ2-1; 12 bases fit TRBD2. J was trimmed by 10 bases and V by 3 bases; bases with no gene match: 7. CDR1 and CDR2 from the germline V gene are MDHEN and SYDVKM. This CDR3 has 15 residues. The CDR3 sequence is CASSFVLAGGREQFF. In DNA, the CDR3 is TGTGCCAGCAGTTTTGTGCTAGCGGGAGGGCGGGAGCAGTTCTTC.

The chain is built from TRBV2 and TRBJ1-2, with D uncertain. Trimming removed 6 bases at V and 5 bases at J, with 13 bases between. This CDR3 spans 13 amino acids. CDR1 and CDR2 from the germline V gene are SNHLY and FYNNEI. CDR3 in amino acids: CASRQAPSYGYTF. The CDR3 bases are TGTGCCAGCAGGCAGGCTCCGTCATATGGCTACACCTTC.

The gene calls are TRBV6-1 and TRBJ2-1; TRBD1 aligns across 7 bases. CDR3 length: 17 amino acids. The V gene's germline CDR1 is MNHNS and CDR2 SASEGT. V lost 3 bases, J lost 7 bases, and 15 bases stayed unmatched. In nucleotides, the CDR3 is TGTGCCAGCAGTGACCCTAAGGACAGGCATGGTAGGAATGAGCAGTTCTTC. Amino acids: CASSDPKDRHGRNEQFF.

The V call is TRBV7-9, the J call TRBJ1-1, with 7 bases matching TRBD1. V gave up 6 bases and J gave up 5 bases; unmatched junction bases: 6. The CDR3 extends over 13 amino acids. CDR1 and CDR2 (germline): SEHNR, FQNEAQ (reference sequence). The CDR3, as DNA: TGTGCCAGCAGTAGACAGGGAGAGACTGAAGCTTTCTTT. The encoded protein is CASSRQGETEAFF. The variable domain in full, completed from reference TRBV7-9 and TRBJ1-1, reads DTGVSQNPRHKITKRGQNVTFRCDPISEHNRLYWYRQTLGQGPEFLTYFQNEAQLEKSRLLSDRFSAERPKGSFSTLEIQRTEQGDSAMYLCASSRQGETEAFFGQGTRLTVV.